The 24 T cell receptor beta chains presented below share a single source sample, sequenced in a study of human thymus T cells. Libraries were prepared by immunoSEQ multiplex PCR; TCRdb keeps only in-frame clonotypes and omits some of them. The sample consists of some 40,000 clones, nearly 95% of them appearing once. Material for sequencing was blood. The source of these receptors is a boy younger than two with a congenital heart defect but otherwise immunologically healthy.

The chain combines TRBV7-9 with TRBJ1-1; the match to TRBD1 covers 7 bases. The J segment lost 4 bases and the V segment lost 5 bases, leaving 4 bases of the junction unmatched. Germline CDR1 and CDR2: SEHNR and FQNEAQ (reference sequence). The CDR3 is 13 amino acids. The CDR3 sequence is CASSPTGPTEAFF. The DNA for the CDR3 is TGTGCCAGCAGCCCGACAGGGCCCACTGAAGCTTTCTTT.

This clone was picked up a small number of times. The chain has TRBV6-5 and TRBJ2-7; D is unclear. Germline V gives CDR1 MNHEY, CDR2 SVGAGI. Trimming cost V 4 bases and J 2 bases, with 12 bases left between them. The CDR3 totals 14 residues. This chain's CDR3 is CASSSYDDPYEQYF. CDR3 DNA: TGTGCCAGCAGTTCGTACGACGATCCCTACGAGCAGTACTTC.

This sequence joins TRBV30 and TRBJ1-5, with a possible D match to TRBD1 (6 bases). The V end lost 2 bases, the J end lost 4 bases, and 9 bases lay between the germline ends. The CDR3 covers 13 residues. Germline values: CDR1 GTSNPN, CDR2 SVGIG (reference sequence). In DNA form, the CDR3 reads TGTGCCTGGAGTAATAGGGGGAATCAGCCCCAGCATTTT. It specifies CAWSNRGNQPQHF.

V gene TRBV7-9 combines with J gene TRBJ2-2; D remains unclear. In germline, CDR1 is SEHNR, CDR2 FQNEAQ (reference sequence). V was trimmed by 5 bases and J by 4 bases, leaving 2 bases between them. The CDR3 has 11 amino acids. This chain's CDR3 is CASSPTGELFF. Written as DNA, the CDR3 is TGTGCCAGCAGCCCCACCGGGGAGCTGTTTTTT.

The chain uses TRBV9 and TRBJ1-1, with D tentatively TRBD1 (6 bases). The CDR3 is made up of 13 amino acids. V lost 2 bases, J lost 4 bases, and 9 bases lay in between. Germline V CDR1 and CDR2: SGDLS, YYNGEE. CDR3: CASSVRGGTEAFF. In DNA form, the CDR3 reads TGTGCCAGCAGCGTCAGGGGAGGCACTGAAGCTTTCTTT.

The table lists this clone with a count of one. For the CDR3, the DNA is TGTGCCAGCAGTTTACTAGCGGGGGGCACAGATACGCAGTATTTT. This sequence encodes CASSLLAGGTDTQYF. The chain combines TRBV28 with TRBJ2-3, with TRBD2 matching 10 bases. Germline assignment: CDR1 MDHEN and CDR2 SYDVKM. The V gene end was trimmed by 2 bases and the J gene end by 1 base; junction bases not matched to a gene: 0. The CDR3 has 15 residues.

This chain uses TRBV6-1 with TRBJ2-7; D not certain. V lost 1 base and J lost 6, with 13 bases in between. CDR3 length: 14 amino acids. The germline CDR1 and CDR2 sequences are MNHNS and SASEGT. The CDR3: CASSEGRAAGEQYF. The CDR3 DNA reads as TGTGCCAGCAGTGAAGGTCGGGCAGCAGGCGAGCAGTACTTC.

The chain links TRBV27 to TRBJ2-6, with D uncertain. This CDR3 has 17 amino acids. Germline V gene lookup returns CDR1 MNHEY and CDR2 SMNVEV (reference sequence). V lost 5 bases and J lost 5, with 19 bases in between. The CDR3 region is CASSNVELQSRANVLTF. The CDR3 nucleotides are TGTGCCAGCAGTAACGTAGAGCTACAAAGTCGGGCCAACGTCCTGACTTTC.

The J gene is TRBJ2-6, the V gene TRBV11-3, with D perhaps TRBD1 (5 bases). The CDR3 is made up of 15 amino acids. V lost 6 bases and J lost 0, with 9 bases in between. Germline CDR1 is SGHNT and CDR2 is YENEEA. The CDR3 protein is CASREDNSGANVLTF. The CDR3 DNA is TGTGCCAGCAGAGAGGACAACTCTGGGGCCAACGTCCTGACTTTC.

The chain links TRBV10-3 to TRBJ2-7, with D unclear. The CDR3 length is 12 residues. The germline V gene encodes CDR1 ENHRY and CDR2 SYGVKD. V was cut by 7 bases and J by 5 bases, with 12 bases left in between. The CDR3 protein is CAITPLDHEQYF. DNA for the CDR3: TGTGCCATCACCCCTCTAGACCACGAGCAGTACTTC.

The chain has TRBV19 and TRBJ1-6; 7 positions match TRBD1. Unmatched junction bases numbered 4, after V lost 4 bases and J lost 7 bases. The germline CDR1 and CDR2 sequences are LNHDA and SQIVND (reference sequence). The CDR3 is made up of 14 amino acids. CDR3 nucleotide sequence: TGTGCCAGTAGTAGGCAGGGGGTAAATTCACCCCTCCACTTT. This gives the protein CASSRQGVNSPLHF.

The V call is TRBV9, the J call TRBJ2-7; D could derive from TRBD1 or TRBD2 (5 bases each). V was cut by 0 bases and J by 2 bases, with 12 bases left in between. In germline, CDR1 is SGDLS, CDR2 YYNGEE. The length of the CDR3 is 15 residues. The CDR3 DNA follows: TGTGCCAGCAGCGTAGAGGCAGGGAGAGCCTACGAGCAGTACTTC. This codes for CASSVEAGRAYEQYF.

The gene calls are TRBV4-3 and TRBJ1-2, with 8 bases aligning to TRBD1. The germline CDR1 and CDR2 sequences are LGHNA and YSLEER. The CDR3 runs to 15 residues. Germline trimming cut 3 bases from V and 3 bases from J; bases unmatched to any gene: 6. The CDR3 reads CASSHRTGRDYGYTF. The CDR3 nucleotides read TGCGCCAGCAGCCACCGGACAGGGAGAGACTATGGCTACACCTTC.

This chain joins TRBV9 and TRBJ1-2; D is possibly TRBD1 (5 bases). Trimming pared 0 bases from V and 2 bases from J, leaving 11 bases between. The CDR3 runs 15 residues. The germline V gene has CDR1 SGDLS and CDR2 YYNGEE. This CDR3 is CASSVGTPLNYGYTF. DNA of the CDR3: TGTGCCAGCAGCGTAGGGACACCTTTAAACTATGGCTACACCTTC. Supplemented by reference TRBV9 and TRBJ1-2, the full variable domain reads DSGVTQTPKHLITATGQRVTLRCSPRSGDLSVYWYQQSLDQGLQFLIQYYNGEERAKGNILERFSAQQFPDLHSELNLSSLELGDSALYFCASSVGTPLNYGYTFGSGTRLTVV.

This CDR3 reads CASSPRPDAQYF. The CDR3 DNA is TGTGCCAGCAGTCCCCGACCTGACGCGCAGTACTTC. V gene TRBV6-6 combines with J gene TRBJ2-7; D gene uncertain. The CDR3 totals 12 residues. V was trimmed by 5 bases and J by 9 bases, leaving 14 bases between them. Germline V gives CDR1 MNHNY, CDR2 SVGAGI (reference sequence).

The chain uses TRBV6-6 and TRBJ2-1, with D possibly matching TRBD2 (6 bases). The germline V and J ends were trimmed by 7 bases and 13 bases, with 11 bases remaining between them. The CDR3 has 10 amino acids. Germline V gene lookup returns CDR1 MNHNY and CDR2 SVGAGI (reference sequence). The CDR3 DNA reads TGTGCCAGCACGGGGGTTAGACAGTTCTTC. Translation gives CASTGVRQFF.

The rearrangement joins TRBV9 to TRBJ1-1; 7 positions match TRBD1. V shed 0 bases, J shed 1 base, and the junction held 3 bases outside the gene matches. The CDR3 loop spans 15 amino acids. CDR1 and CDR2 from the germline V gene are SGDLS and YYNGEE. Here the CDR3 DNA reads TGTGCCAGCAGCGTAGATGGGACAGCGAACACTGAAGCTTTCTTT. Translating it yields CASSVDGTANTEAFF.

The rearrangement links TRBV29-1 to TRBJ2-1, with 14 positions matching TRBD2. Germline V gene sequence: CDR1 SQVTM, CDR2 ANQGSEA. The V gene end was trimmed by 7 bases and the J gene end by 0 bases; junction bases not matched to a gene: 11. CDR3 length: 18 residues. Here the CDR3 DNA reads TGCAGCGCACGGACTAGCGGGGGGCGCCCCGGCTCCTACAATGAGCAGTTCTTC. Residues: CSARTSGGRPGSYNEQFF.

V gene TRBV6-5 combines with J gene TRBJ2-7; possibly TRBD1 for D (6 bases). With 2 bases removed from V and 6 bases from J, the gap between germline ends came to 14 bases. Germline V gene sequence: CDR1 MNHEY, CDR2 SVGAGI. The CDR3 has 14 amino acids. The CDR3 loop is CASSYLLQGVEQYF. In DNA form, the CDR3 reads TGTGCCAGCAGTTACCTCCTACAGGGCGTCGAGCAGTACTTC.

V usage is TRBV30 and J usage is TRBJ2-1, with TRBD2 matching over 7 bases. The CDR3 loop spans 14 amino acids. Germline V CDR1 and CDR2: GTSNPN, SVGIG (reference sequence). J was trimmed by 2 bases and V by 0 bases; bases with no gene match: 1. This CDR3 reads CAWSVGTTYNEQFF. The CDR3 DNA reads TGTGCCTGGAGTGTAGGGACTACCTACAATGAGCAGTTCTTC.

The chain is built from TRBV6-5 and TRBJ2-7, with no clear D. The CDR3 sequence is 14 residues long. CDR1 is MNHEY, CDR2 SVGAGI, per germline. With 2 bases removed from V and 0 bases from J, the gap between germline ends came to 8 bases. CDR3 nucleotides: TGTGCCAGCAGTTACGGGTACAGCTCCTACGAGCAGTACTTC. Protein product: CASSYGYSSYEQYF.

V gene TRBV29-1 combines with J gene TRBJ1-4; D may be TRBD1 (6 bases). This CDR3 is built from 11 residues. Germline V gene sequence: CDR1 SQVTM, CDR2 ANQGSEA. Between the trimmed V and J ends, which lost 2 bases and 14 bases, there was a span of 12 bases. The CDR3 sequence: CSVERGGWLFF. The CDR3, as DNA: TGCAGCGTTGAAAGGGGGGGGTGGCTGTTTTTT.

The rearrangement links TRBV9 to TRBJ2-7; maybe TRBD2 (5 bases). Per the germline V gene, CDR1 is SGDLS and CDR2 is YYNGEE. Trimming removed 0 bases from V and 5 bases from J, with 6 bases in between. The length of the CDR3 is 12 residues. CDR3 DNA: TGTGCCAGCAGCGTAGGAGGGAACGAGCAGTACTTC. Translated: CASSVGGNEQYF.

The chain links TRBV6-1 to TRBJ2-1, with 7 bases identical to TRBD2. V gave up 6 bases and J gave up 3 bases; unmatched junction bases: 8. The CDR3 consists of 15 residues. From germline, CDR1 is MNHNS and CDR2 SASEGT. The CDR3 region is CASSVSWGGYNEQFF. The CDR3 DNA reads as TGTGCCAGCAGCGTTTCCTGGGGGGGCTACAATGAGCAGTTCTTC.